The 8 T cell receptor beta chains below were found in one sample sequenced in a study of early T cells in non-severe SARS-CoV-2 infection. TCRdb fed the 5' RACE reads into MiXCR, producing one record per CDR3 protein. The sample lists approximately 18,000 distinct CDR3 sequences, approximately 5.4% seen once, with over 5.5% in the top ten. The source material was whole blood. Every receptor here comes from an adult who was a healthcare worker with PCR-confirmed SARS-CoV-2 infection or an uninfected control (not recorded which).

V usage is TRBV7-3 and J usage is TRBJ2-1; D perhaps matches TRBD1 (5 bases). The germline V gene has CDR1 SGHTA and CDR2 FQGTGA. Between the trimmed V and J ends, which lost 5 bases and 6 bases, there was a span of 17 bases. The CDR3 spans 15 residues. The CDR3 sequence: CASSQSPGRANEQFF. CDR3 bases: TGTGCCAGCAGCCAATCTCCGGGCAGGGCCAATGAGCAGTTCTTC.

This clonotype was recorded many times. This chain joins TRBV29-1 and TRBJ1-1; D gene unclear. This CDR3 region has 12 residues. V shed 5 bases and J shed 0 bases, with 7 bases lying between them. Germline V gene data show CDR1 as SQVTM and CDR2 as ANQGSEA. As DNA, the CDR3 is TGCAGCGTTCGGACGGTGAACACTGAAGCTTTCTTT. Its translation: CSVRTVNTEAFF.

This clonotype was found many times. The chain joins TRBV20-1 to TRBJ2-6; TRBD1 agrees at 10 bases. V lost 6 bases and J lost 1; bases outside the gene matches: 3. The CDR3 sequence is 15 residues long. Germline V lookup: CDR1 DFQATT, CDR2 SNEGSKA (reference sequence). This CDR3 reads CSARDRGSGANVLTF. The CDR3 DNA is TGCAGTGCCCGGGACAGGGGTTCTGGGGCCAACGTCCTGACTTTC.

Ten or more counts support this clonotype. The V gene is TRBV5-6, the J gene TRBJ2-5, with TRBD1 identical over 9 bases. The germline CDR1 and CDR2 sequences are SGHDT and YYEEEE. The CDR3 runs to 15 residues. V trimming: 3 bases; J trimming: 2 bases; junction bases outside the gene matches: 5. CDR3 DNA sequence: TGTGCCAGCAGCTACCGACAGGGGGTACAAGAGACCCAGTACTTC. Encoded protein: CASSYRQGVQETQYF.

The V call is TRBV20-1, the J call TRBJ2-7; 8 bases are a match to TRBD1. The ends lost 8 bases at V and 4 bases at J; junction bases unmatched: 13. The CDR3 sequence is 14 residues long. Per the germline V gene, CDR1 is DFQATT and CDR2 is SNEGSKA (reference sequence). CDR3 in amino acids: CSLEGTGENYEQYF. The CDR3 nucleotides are TGCAGTCTAGAAGGGACAGGAGAAAATTACGAGCAGTACTTC.

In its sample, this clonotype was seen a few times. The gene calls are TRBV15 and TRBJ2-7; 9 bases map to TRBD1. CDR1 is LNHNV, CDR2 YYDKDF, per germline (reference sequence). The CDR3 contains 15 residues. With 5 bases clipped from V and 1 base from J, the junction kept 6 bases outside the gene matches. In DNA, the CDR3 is TGTGCCACCAGCGGGCCCGGGACAGGGTCCTACGAGCAGTACGTC. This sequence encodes CATSGPGTGSYEQYV.

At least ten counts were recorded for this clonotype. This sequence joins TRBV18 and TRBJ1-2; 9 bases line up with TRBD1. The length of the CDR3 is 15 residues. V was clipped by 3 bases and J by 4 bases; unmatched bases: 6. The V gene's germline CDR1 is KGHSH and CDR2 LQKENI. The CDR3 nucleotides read TGTGCCAGCTCACCCCCGGGACAGGGTGGCTATGGCTACACCTTC. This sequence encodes CASSPPGQGGYGYTF.

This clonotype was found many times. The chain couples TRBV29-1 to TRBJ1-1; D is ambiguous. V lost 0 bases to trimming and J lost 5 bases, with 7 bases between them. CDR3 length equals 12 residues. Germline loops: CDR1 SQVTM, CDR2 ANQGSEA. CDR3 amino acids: CSVEESGTEAFF. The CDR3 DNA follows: TGCAGCGTTGAAGAAAGTGGGACTGAAGCTTTCTTT.